These 10 T cell receptor beta chains were all obtained from the same sample, sequenced in a study of T cell responses to AZD1222 COVID-19 vaccine. Clones were read by immunoSEQ multiplex PCR, and TCRdb kept only the in-frame ones, dropping some. This table has 110,000 to 150,000 clones, 90% to 95% appearing once. Sequencing was performed on peripheral blood, taken on day 0 of AZD1222 vaccination. The receptors here all came from an adult in good health.

The chain combines TRBV5-6 with TRBJ2-7; the D call may be TRBD1 or TRBD2 (7 bases each). Germline V CDR1 and CDR2: SGHDT, YYEEEE. Trimming took 3 bases from V and 3 from J, leaving 16 bases between them. The CDR3 loop spans 15 amino acids. The CDR3 DNA reads as TGTGCCAGCAGCTGGGAGGGACAGTCGATCTACGAGCAGTACTTC. It encodes CASSWEGQSIYEQYF.

This clone occurred once. This chain links TRBV5-4 with TRBJ2-7; D is unresolved. This CDR3 has 14 amino acids. The V end lost 0 bases, the J end lost 0 bases, and 7 bases lay between the germline ends. CDR1 and CDR2 from the germline V gene are SGHNT and YYREEE (reference sequence). This CDR3 is CASSLGQISYEQYF. The CDR3, as DNA: TGTGCCAGCAGCTTGGGTCAGATCTCCTACGAGCAGTACTTC. The full variable domain, in which reference TRBV5-4 and TRBJ2-7 provide the parts outside the CDR3, is ETGVTQSPTHLIKTRGQQVTLRCSSQSGHNTVSWYQQALGQGPQFIFQYYREEENGRGNFPPRFSGLQFPNYSSELNVNALELDDSALYLCASSLGQISYEQYFGPGTRLTVT.

This chain links TRBV7-8 with TRBJ1-2; D uncertain. This CDR3 comprises 14 residues. Germline CDR1 and CDR2: SGHVS and FQNEAQ. Trimming pared 5 bases from V and 0 bases from J, leaving 10 bases between. CDR3 DNA sequence: TGTGCCAGCAGCCCCTATCAAGCTAACTATGGCTACACCTTC. It translates to CASSPYQANYGYTF.

The J gene is TRBJ1-2, the V gene TRBV9; weak D call: TRBD1 (5 bases). The germline gives CDR1 SGDLS, CDR2 YYNGEE. V was cut by 4 bases and J by 3 bases, with 16 bases left in between. The CDR3 spans 15 residues. This chain's CDR3 is CASSSVPPGHYGYTF. The CDR3 DNA reads as TGTGCCAGCAGCTCCGTCCCCCCAGGGCACTATGGCTACACCTTC.

This chain links TRBV29-1 with TRBJ1-5; D is unresolved. Germline values: CDR1 SQVTM, CDR2 ANQGSEA. With 5 bases removed from V and 3 bases from J, the gap between germline ends came to 11 bases. The CDR3 sequence is 13 residues long. CDR3 amino acids: CSVSRETNQPQHF. In DNA form, the CDR3 reads TGCAGCGTTTCGAGAGAGACCAATCAGCCCCAGCATTTT.

V usage is TRBV5-6 and J usage is TRBJ2-1, with 7 positions matching TRBD2. The germline CDR1 and CDR2 sequences are SGHDT and YYEEEE. This CDR3 contains 15 residues. Germline trimming cut 0 bases from V and 0 bases from J; bases unmatched to any gene: 0. The CDR3 region has the DNA TGTGCCAGCAGCTTGGAGCGGGGCTCCTACAATGAGCAGTTCTTC. Translation gives CASSLERGSYNEQFF.

The gene calls are TRBV27 and TRBJ1-4; D possibly corresponds to TRBD1 (6 bases). V lost 6 bases, J lost 10 bases, and 30 bases lay in between. Germline CDR1 MNHEY, CDR2 SMNVEV (reference sequence). There are 18 residues in the CDR3. The CDR3 here is CASRDSMIRGGVVGKLFF. CDR3 DNA: TGTGCCAGCAGGGACTCCATGATAAGGGGGGGAGTGGTTGGAAAACTGTTTTTT.

The chain combines TRBV9 with TRBJ1-3; unclear D gene. The germline V and J ends were trimmed by 0 bases and 0 bases, with 4 bases remaining between them. The germline V gene encodes CDR1 SGDLS and CDR2 YYNGEE. CDR3 length: 14 residues. The CDR3 here is CASSVGVSGNTIYF. As DNA, the CDR3 is TGTGCCAGCAGCGTAGGGGTCTCTGGAAACACCATATATTTT. The full variable domain, completed using reference TRBV9 and TRBJ1-3, is DSGVTQTPKHLITATGQRVTLRCSPRSGDLSVYWYQQSLDQGLQFLIQYYNGEERAKGNILERFSAQQFPDLHSELNLSSLELGDSALYFCASSVGVSGNTIYFGEGSWLTVV.

The chain employs TRBV5-1 and TRBJ2-7; D might be TRBD2 (6 bases). V was pared by 4 bases and J by 0 bases, with 17 bases between. Germline V gene sequence: CDR1 SGHRS, CDR2 YFSETQ. The CDR3 contains 16 residues. CDR3 residues: CASSLPRAGSSYEQYF. CDR3 nucleotides: TGCGCCAGCAGCCTACCGAGGGCCGGGAGCTCCTACGAGCAGTACTTC.

The sample holds one count of this clone. The chain has TRBV24-1 and TRBJ1-2; D not resolved. The CDR3 covers 17 residues. CDR1 and CDR2 (germline): KGHDR, SFDVKD. Trimming cost V 0 bases and J 2 bases, with 15 bases left between them. The CDR3 protein is CATSDLIRANRNYGYTF. The CDR3 nucleotides are TGTGCCACCAGTGATTTGATTCGGGCCAACCGAAACTATGGCTACACCTTC.